This record concerns one T cell receptor beta chain sequence. Its antigen is undetermined. This sample is part of a study of OX40 agonist ivuxolimab in advanced cancers. The CDR3 extends over 13 amino acids. Germline CDR1 is MNHNY and CDR2 is SVGAGI (reference sequence). V lost 7 bases and J 3 bases, leaving 12 bases between the germline ends. This table comes from immunoSEQ multiplex PCR, and its TCRdb copy is limited to in-frame clones, with some not included. There are approximately 64,000 clones in the sample; about nine tenths occur only once, and roughly 3% lies in the top ten. Study findings and constraints: No determination was made of the antigen specificity of the expanded peripheral T cells.

J is TRBJ2-5 and V is TRBV6-6, with a tentative D call TRBD2 (5 bases). This TCR came from an adult with an advanced solid tumor such as melanoma, head and neck, liver or kidney cancer. The source material was CD4+ or CD8+ T cells sorted from blood, sampled in a trial of the OX40 agonist ivuxolimab. DNA for the CDR3: TGTGCCAGCACCTGGAGGCCGGAAGAGACCCAGTACTTC. Its translation is CASTWRPEETQYF.